A single T cell receptor (beta chain) is shown here with its context. Antigen unknown. Six healthy women, forming three identical twin pairs, donated samples. The sample belongs to a study of identical twins' blood T cells. Whole-study findings and limits: Twins shared more top CDR3 clonotypes than unrelated donors did.

TCRdb ran MiXCR on the 5' RACE reads and lists one entry per CDR3 protein. The table shows hundreds of thousands of distinct CDR3 sequences, with about 28% occurring only once. Trimming cost V 0 bases and J 7 bases; bases outside gene matches: 3. The CDR3 runs 14 residues. The germline V gene encodes CDR1 SGHVS and CDR2 FQNEAQ. The source of this sequence is a woman aged 18 to 55 in good health. The sequenced sample was PBMCs. This rearrangement joins TRBV7-8 to TRBJ1-5, with 7 bases matching TRBD1. This chain's CDR3 is CASSLAGGGQPQHF. The CDR3 DNA is TGTGCCAGCAGCTTAGCAGGGGGCGGACAGCCCCAGCATTTT.